The rows below give T cell receptor beta chains drawn from one sample of a study of T cells in localized non-small cell lung cancer. Method: immunoSEQ multiplex PCR; TCRdb's copy keeps in-frame clones and lacks some. Of a few thousand clones listed, about 25% are singletons. The sequencing used lung tumor tissue, collected before any cancer treatment. These receptors were obtained from a female donor older than 55 with stage I lung adenocarcinoma. The CDR3 runs from the conserved cysteine through the conserved F or W. The D gene is left open where the match is weak. Size is omitted from some rows. Given values are once, few, many or a class for expanded clones.

clone_size	d_call	v_call	j_call	cdr3_nt	cdr3_aa
.	TRBD1	TRBV11-3	TRBJ1-2	TGTGCCAGCAGCCGCGAGGGACAGCGGGACTATGGCTACACCTTC	CASSREGQRDYGYTF
few	.	TRBV23-1	TRBJ1-1	TGCGCCAGCAGAGCGGGGGGGAGCACTGAAGCTTTCTTT	CASRAGGSTEAFF
few	TRBD2	TRBV6-8	TRBJ2-7	TGTGCCAGCAGGGGATCGGGGGGTCACGAGCAGTACTTC	CASRGSGGHEQYF
few	TRBD1	TRBV11-3	TRBJ1-2	TGTGCCAGCAGCTTACGGACAGGGGATTATTATGGCTACACCTTC	CASSLRTGDYYGYTF
.	.	TRBV5-1	TRBJ2-7	TGCGCCAGCAGCTCTGCTTCGAAAAGGGGCGAGCAGTACTTC	CASSSASKRGEQYF
.	.	TRBV19	TRBJ2-1	TGTGCCAGTAAGAAACCGGGACCCGTGTCCAATGAGCAGTTCTTC	CASKKPGPVSNEQFF
once	.	TRBV30	TRBJ1-5	TGTGCCTGGAGTGTGGGCAGGGAGAATCAGCCCCAGCATTTT	CAWSVGRENQPQHF
.	TRBD1	TRBV7-2	TRBJ1-1	TGTGCCAGCACCGTCACAGGGGGCACTGAAGCTTTCTTT	CASTVTGGTEAFF
.	.	TRBV19	TRBJ1-6	TGTGCCAGTAAAACAGGGCCGGATTCACCCCTCCACTTT	CASKTGPDSPLHF
few	TRBD1	TRBV9	TRBJ2-7	TGTGCCAGCAGCCCAAAGACCGGGACAGAGCTTGGGGACGAGCAGTACTTC	CASSPKTGTELGDEQYF
few	.	TRBV1	TRBJ2-1	TGCGCCAGCAGCCAGGGGCAAGGCCTAAGGTACAATGAGCAGTTCTTC	CASSQGQGLRYNEQFF
.	TRBD2	TRBV29-1	TRBJ2-3	TGCAGCGTTGACGGTACCGGGACTAGCGGGAGGTATACGCAGTATTTT	CSVDGTGTSGRYTQYF
.	.	TRBV9	TRBJ2-1	TGTGCCAGCTCTCGAGATCACAATGAGCAGTTCTTC	CASSRDHNEQFF
.	.	TRBV28	TRBJ2-1	TGTGCCAGCAGTTCTGGGGGGGCTCGTAGGAATGAGCAGTTCTTC	CASSSGGARRNEQFF
medium-sized	.	TRBV11-3	TRBJ1-1	TGTGCCAGCAGCCCCCGGACAGACGCGTCTGAAGCTTTCTTT	CASSPRTDASEAFF
.	TRBD1	TRBV28	TRBJ1-4	TGTGCCAGCAGAACCACCGGGACAGGGGAAGAAAAACTGTTTTTT	CASRTTGTGEEKLFF
.	.	TRBV9	TRBJ2-3	TGTGCCAGCAGTGATTTCCAGCGGCTGACAGATACGCAGTATTTT	CASSDFQRLTDTQYF
.	.	TRBV29-1	TRBJ2-2	TGCAGCGTTGCACTTGACACCGGGGAGCTGTTTTTT	CSVALDTGELFF
.	.	TRBV30	TRBJ1-5	TGTGCCTGGAGTGTAGATGGCAATCAGCCCCAGCATTTT	CAWSVDGNQPQHF
.	.	TRBV9	TRBJ1-3	TGTGCCAGCAGTGAAGACATTTCTGGAAACACCATATATTTT	CASSEDISGNTIYF
.	TRBD1	TRBV12-5	TRBJ2-3	TGTGCTAGTGGTTTGCCGGGACAGAACACAGATACGCAGTATTTT	CASGLPGQNTDTQYF
few	.	TRBV23-1	TRBJ2-1	TGCGCCAGCAGCCGTCGGAGTTACAACTACAATGAGCAGTTCTTC	CASSRRSYNYNEQFF
.	TRBD2	TRBV9	TRBJ2-2	TGTGCCAGCAGGGAAAGCGGGAGACGCACCGGGGAGCTGTTTTTT	CASRESGRRTGELFF
large	.	TRBV6-8	TRBJ2-1	TGTGCCAGCAGTTACTCGGGTAGCGATGAGCAGTTCTTC	CASSYSGSDEQFF
.	.	TRBV5-1	TRBJ1-1	TGCGCCAGCAGCTTGATAGGGGAGAGGAACACTGAAGCTTTCTTT	CASSLIGERNTEAFF
.	.	TRBV19	TRBJ1-2	TGTGCCAGTAGTATTGGAGGACCGGGCTATGGCTACACCTTC	CASSIGGPGYGYTF
.	.	TRBV6-8	TRBJ2-1	TGTGCCACCGAAGCCAGGGCCAATGAGCAGTTCTTC	CATEARANEQFF
few	.	TRBV19	TRBJ1-5	TGTGCCAGTAGTTATAGCAATCAGCCCCAGCATTTT	CASSYSNQPQHF
medium-sized	TRBD1	TRBV11-3	TRBJ1-4	TGTGCCAGCAGCGTTGCAGGGGGGGCTAATGAAAAACTGTTTTTT	CASSVAGGANEKLFF
few	.	TRBV30	TRBJ2-7	TGTGCCTGGAGTGTTGGACTGACCTACGAGCAGTACTTC	CAWSVGLTYEQYF
few	TRBD1	TRBV15	TRBJ1-6	TGTGCCACCAGCTGGGACAGGAAGAATTCACCCCTCCACTTT	CATSWDRKNSPLHF
.	.	TRBV28	TRBJ2-7	TGTGCCAGCAGTTTAGTAGGGAGGCCTTCCTACGAGCAGTACTTC	CASSLVGRPSYEQYF
few	TRBD1	TRBV28	TRBJ1-2	TGTGCCAGCAACACCCTTAGGACAGGGCAGGTTAACTATGGCTACACCTTC	CASNTLRTGQVNYGYTF
.	.	TRBV19	TRBJ1-4	TGTGCCAGTAGCTTGGAGGGTATATGGACTAATGAAAAACTGTTTTTT	CASSLEGIWTNEKLFF
few	TRBD2	TRBV7-2	TRBJ2-5	TGTGCCAGCAGCCCAGGACTAGCGGGGGGGACAGGGACCCAGTACTTC	CASSPGLAGGTGTQYF
.	TRBD2	TRBV6-8	TRBJ2-1	TGTGCCAGCAGTGACTCGCCTAGCGGGAGGGACAATGAGCAGTTCTTC	CASSDSPSGRDNEQFF
few	TRBD1	TRBV6-8	TRBJ1-4	TGTGCCAGCAGTTACCGAAGGACAGGGGCGCGCGAAAAACTGTTTTTT	CASSYRRTGAREKLFF
.	TRBD1	TRBV19	TRBJ1-6	TGTGCCAGTAGTACGGACAGGGGGATATCCTATAATTCACCCCTCCACTTT	CASSTDRGISYNSPLHF
medium-sized	TRBD2	TRBV10-3	TRBJ2-2	TGTGCCATCAGTGAGCGCGGGACTAGCGGGAGAACCGGGGAGCTGTTTTTT	CAISERGTSGRTGELFF
.	.	TRBV5-1	TRBJ1-1	TGCGCCAGCACCAGAGGGGAGAGGAACACTGAAGCTTTCTTT	CASTRGERNTEAFF
few	.	TRBV15	TRBJ2-5	TGTGCCACCAGCGGAGGAGCAGGGGTGCAAGAGACCCAGTACTTC	CATSGGAGVQETQYF